This T cell receptor (beta chain) is from a study of cytomegalovirus exposure and HLA in healthy donors. Study-wide points: Some V segments (TRBV6-2 and TRBV6-3 among them) were excluded as indistinguishable. Near-uniform donor sequencing depth was presumed by presence/absence analyses. Most observed TCR sequences were rare, whereas some public TCRs were detected in many donors. What was likely a sequencing artifact was a cluster of highly shared sequence variants.

Details on this clone: Its antigen is unknown. At the DNA level, this CDR3 is encoded by other sequences in the same sample as well.

The PCR contained 60 Vbeta and 13 Jbeta primers. Repertoires were generated with immunoSEQ multiplex PCR, while TCRdb's copy carries only in-frame clones and drops some. Of 190,000 or so clones listed, approximately 79% are singletons. CDR1 is SGHRS and CDR2 is YFSETQ in the germline V gene. CDR3 length: 14 amino acids. The V end was cut by 0 bases, the J end by 1 base, with 7 bases between. Sequencing input: PBMCs. The chain links TRBV5-1 to TRBJ2-5; possible D gene TRBD2, 6 bases. The clonotype originates from a girl aged 5-17 years in good health and CMV-seropositive. The CDR3 DNA sequence: TGCGCCAGCAGCTTGGGGGGGGTCCAAGAGACCCAGTACTTC. It is translated as CASSLGGVQETQYF. Filled out from reference TRBV5-1 and TRBJ2-5, the complete variable domain reads KAGVTQTPRYLIKTRGQQVTLSCSPISGHRSVSWYQQTPGQGLQFLFEYFSETQRNKGNFPGRFSGRQFSNSRSEMNVSTLELGDSALYLCASSLGGVQETQYFGPGTRLLVL.